These 28 T cell receptor beta chains originate from one sample sequenced in a study of OX40 agonist ivuxolimab in advanced cancers. TCRdb's copy holds only in-frame clones and misses some; the assay was immunoSEQ multiplex PCR. The table records 40,000 to 55,000 clones, 86% of them present only once. This material consisted of CD4+ or CD8+ T cells sorted from blood, taken in a trial of the OX40 agonist ivuxolimab. These receptors originate from an adult with an advanced solid tumor such as melanoma, head and neck, liver or kidney cancer.

The V call is TRBV6-5, the J call TRBJ1-1; no firm D call. Germline assignment: CDR1 MNHEY and CDR2 SVGAGI. The CDR3 extends over 11 amino acids. V was shortened by 5 bases and J by 8 bases, with 9 bases between the two germline ends. The CDR3 reads CASSEFGEAFF. The CDR3 DNA reads TGTGCCAGCAGTGAATTTGGAGAAGCTTTCTTT.

This chain connects TRBV10-3 to TRBJ1-2; D may be TRBD1 (5 bases). The CDR3 length is 16 residues. Trimming left V 5 bases short and J 5 bases short, with 21 bases between. Germline values: CDR1 ENHRY, CDR2 SYGVKD. The CDR3 region has the DNA TGTGCCATCAGTCCCCGGGACTCAAGGCGAGGGTATGGCTACACCTTC. Amino acid sequence: CAISPRDSRRGYGYTF.

The rearrangement joins TRBV11-2 to TRBJ2-1; D uncertain. V lost 1 base and J lost 6, with 4 bases in between. The germline CDR1 and CDR2 sequences are SGHAT and FQNNGV. CDR3 length: 12 residues. CDR3 loop: CASSLGTNEQFF. The CDR3 DNA follows: TGTGCCAGCAGCTTAGGGACCAATGAGCAGTTCTTC.

The V and J genes are TRBV5-1 and TRBJ2-7, with 10 bases lining up with TRBD1. The junction had 8 bases not matched to a gene; V was cut back by 9 bases and J by 5 bases. This CDR3 spans 13 amino acids. The V gene's germline CDR1 is SGHRS and CDR2 YFSETQ. CDR3 residues: CATTTGTGDEQYF. CDR3 bases: TGCGCCACCACGACCGGGACAGGGGACGAGCAGTACTTC.

The chain recombines TRBV7-9 with TRBJ1-6; 11 nucleotides line up with TRBD1. This CDR3 contains 13 residues. Germline CDR1 SEHNR, CDR2 FQNEAQ (reference sequence). Losses at the gene ends were 5 bases for V and 12 bases for J; bases not matched to a gene: 3. This chain's CDR3 is CASSQDRGQPLHF. The CDR3 coding sequence is TGTGCCAGCAGCCAGGACAGGGGGCAACCCCTCCACTTT. The full variable domain, rest sourced from reference TRBV7-9 and TRBJ1-6, is DTGVSQNPRHKITKRGQNVTFRCDPISEHNRLYWYRQTLGQGPEFLTYFQNEAQLEKSRLLSDRFSAERPKGSFSTLEIQRTEQGDSAMYLCASSQDRGQPLHFGNGTRLTVT.

The CDR3 sequence is CASSLSSTGSQPQHF. The DNA for the CDR3 is TGTGCCAGCAGTTTGTCGTCGACAGGAAGTCAGCCCCAGCATTTT. The rearrangement joins TRBV7-6 to TRBJ1-5; maybe TRBD1 (6 bases). The germline gives CDR1 SGHVS, CDR2 FNYEAQ. The CDR3 runs 15 residues. Deletions cut 6 bases from V and 6 bases from J, with 18 bases between.

This chain links TRBV10-3 with TRBJ2-3, with D perhaps TRBD2 (7 bases). Germline CDR1 reads ENHRY; CDR2 reads SYGVKD. V was pared by 3 bases and J by 1 base, with 20 bases between. The CDR3 has 18 residues. Here the CDR3 DNA reads TGTGCCATCAGTGAATCCGTCGTTCGCGGGGGCGGCACAGATACGCAGTATTTT. Its translation: CAISESVVRGGGTDTQYF.

The chain combines TRBV5-1 with TRBJ2-7; the match to TRBD1 covers 7 bases. This CDR3 comprises 15 residues. Germline V gives CDR1 SGHRS, CDR2 YFSETQ. V shed 4 bases, J shed 4 bases, and the junction held 11 bases outside the gene matches. The CDR3 nucleotides are TGCGCCAGCAGCCTCGGGACAGCTCGAAGTTACGAGCAGTACTTC. Translation: CASSLGTARSYEQYF.

V is TRBV2 and J is TRBJ2-7; D might be TRBD1 (5 bases). V dropped 5 bases and J dropped 13 bases, with 21 bases sitting between them. The germline CDR1 and CDR2 sequences are SNHLY and FYNNEI. This CDR3 contains 13 residues. CDR3 nucleotide sequence: TGTGCCAGCAGTAGCTGGACACCGTCATCCTTATACTTC. Encoded protein: CASSSWTPSSLYF.

This clone was counted a single time. The chain employs TRBV5-6 and TRBJ2-7, with 10 bases that match TRBD1. Germline V lookup: CDR1 SGHDT, CDR2 YYEEEE. The CDR3 is made up of 18 amino acids. The ends lost 1 base at V and 4 bases at J; junction bases unmatched: 14. CDR3 coding DNA: TGTGCCAGCAGCTTGATCCTCAGACAGGGGGCCTCAAAGTACGAGCAGTACTTC. It translates to CASSLILRQGASKYEQYF.

Note on this clone: The identical CDR3 is also encoded by other nucleotide sequences in the sample. V gene TRBV5-1 combines with J gene TRBJ2-3; 9 bases are a match to TRBD2. CDR3 length: 16 amino acids. Germline trimming cut 4 bases from V and 5 bases from J; bases unmatched to any gene: 11. Germline CDR1 and CDR2: SGHRS and YFSETQ. The DNA for the CDR3 is TGCGCCAGCAGCCCCAGTATGGCGGGGGGGGTAGATACGCAGTATTTT. It codes for CASSPSMAGGVDTQYF.

This clone showed up just a few times. V and J are TRBV12-5 and TRBJ1-1; possibly TRBD1 for D (6 bases). With 4 bases removed from V and 3 bases from J, the gap between germline ends came to 15 bases. CDR3 length: 15 residues. Looked up from germline, CDR1 is LGHNT and CDR2 is FRNRAP. The DNA for the CDR3 is TGTGCTAGTGGTTACCGGGACACGAGAGACACTGAAGCTTTCTTT. It translates to CASGYRDTRDTEAFF.

J is TRBJ2-7 and V is TRBV5-4, with D maybe TRBD1 (5 bases). V was pared by 4 bases and J by 5 bases, with 16 bases between. CDR1 and CDR2 (germline): SGHNT, YYREEE (reference sequence). This CDR3 has 14 residues. For the CDR3, the DNA is TGTGCCAGCAGCGTACCTACAGGTCCCAACGAGCAGTACTTC. It codes for CASSVPTGPNEQYF.

The rearrangement links TRBV5-6 to TRBJ2-2; D might be TRBD1 (6 bases). The germline V gene has CDR1 SGHDT and CDR2 YYEEEE. This CDR3 has 16 amino acids. V lost 6 bases and J lost 4, with 19 bases in between. The DNA for the CDR3 is TGTGCCAGCACCCGGCAGTCGTTAGGGGGCACCGGGGAGCTGTTTTTT. Amino acid sequence: CASTRQSLGGTGELFF.

By share, this clone counts as medium-sized. The chain is built from TRBV19 and TRBJ1-5; 7 bases fit TRBD1. The germline CDR1 and CDR2 sequences are LNHDA and SQIVND (reference sequence). CDR3 length: 13 residues. V gave up 5 bases and J gave up 6 bases; unmatched junction bases: 4. Here the CDR3 DNA reads TGTGCCAGTAGTGGGGACAGAAGTCAGCCCCAGCATTTT. Translating it yields CASSGDRSQPQHF.

This chain uses TRBV5-1 with TRBJ2-7; 9 nucleotides match TRBD1. V trimming: 4 bases; J trimming: 2 bases; junction bases outside the gene matches: 4. Germline CDR1 is SGHRS and CDR2 is YFSETQ. This CDR3 contains 14 residues. CDR3: CASSRRQGAYEQYF. CDR3 nucleotide sequence: TGCGCCAGCAGCCGAAGACAGGGGGCCTACGAGCAGTACTTC.

This clone occurred once. The rearrangement uses TRBV11-2 and TRBJ2-7; D may be TRBD1 or TRBD2 (5 bases each). The CDR3 loop spans 19 amino acids. V lost 5 bases, J lost 2 bases, and 28 bases lay in between. Germline CDR1 reads SGHAT; CDR2 reads FQNNGV. The CDR3 sequence: CASSAIRAPPTRGPYEQYF. DNA of the CDR3: TGTGCCAGCAGCGCAATTAGGGCCCCCCCCACCCGGGGCCCCTACGAGCAGTACTTC. Variable domain in full (rest from reference TRBV11-2 and TRBJ2-7): EAGVAQSPRYKIIEKRQSVAFWCNPISGHATLYWYQQILGQGPKLLIQFQNNGVVDDSQLPKDRFSAERLKGVDSTLKIQPAKLEDSAVYLCASSAIRAPPTRGPYEQYFGPGTRLTVT.

This clone was observed a handful of times. The gene calls are TRBV4-1 and TRBJ2-1; D uncertain. CDR3 length: 15 residues. The germline V gene has CDR1 MGHRA and CDR2 YSYEKL. Between the trimmed V and J ends, which lost 6 bases and 5 bases, there was a span of 17 bases. The CDR3 region has the DNA TGCGCCAGCAGTCGTATACCCAGAAATCACAATGAGCAGTTCTTC. Translating it yields CASSRIPRNHNEQFF.

Only one count was recorded for this clone. In nucleotides, the CDR3 is TGTGCCAGCAGTGAAACCCCTTGGACAGAGGACGGGAGCTACACCTTC. Encoded protein: CASSETPWTEDGSYTF. The J gene is TRBJ1-2, the V gene TRBV2, with TRBD1 as a possible D gene (6 bases). V was trimmed by 2 bases and J by 9 bases, leaving 22 bases between them. CDR1 SNHLY and CDR2 FYNNEI come from the germline V gene. This CDR3 region has 16 residues.

The V call is TRBV5-1, the J call TRBJ2-7; D is unresolved. The CDR3 has 15 residues. Trimming took off 2 bases at V and 4 bases at J, with 16 bases between the two ends. Germline assignment: CDR1 SGHRS and CDR2 YFSETQ. The CDR3 DNA sequence: TGCGCCAGCAGCTTAGAGATCCGAAACCTTTACGAGCAGTACTTC. This gives the protein CASSLEIRNLYEQYF.

V and J are TRBV20-1 and TRBJ2-7, with a tentative D call TRBD2 (5 bases). Trimming took 5 bases from V and 4 from J, leaving 9 bases between them. The CDR3 extends over 11 amino acids. Germline CDR1 reads DFQATT; CDR2 reads SNEGSKA (reference sequence). CDR3 in amino acids: CSAADLYEQYF. The DNA of the CDR3 is TGCAGTGCTGCGGACTTGTACGAGCAGTACTTC.

This clone came up once. At one of its ends the junction is not consistent with the germline gene, which may arise from a read error. This chain joins TRBV10-3 and TRBJ1-6, with 7 nucleotides matching TRBD1. The CDR3 runs to 16 residues. Germline CDR1 ENHRY, CDR2 SYGVKD. The CDR3 here is CAISFPTGTAHSPLYF. Here the CDR3 DNA reads TGTGCCATCAGTTTCCCCACAGGGACAGCTCATTCACCCCTCTACTTT.

The V and J genes are TRBV6-6 and TRBJ1-5; a weak D match, TRBD1 (6 bases). Germline assignment: CDR1 MNHNY and CDR2 SVGAGI (reference sequence). Trimming left V 6 bases short and J 11 bases short, with 20 bases between. CDR3 length: 14 amino acids. CDR3 residues: CASSPGQFPGTQHF. The CDR3 nucleotides read TGTGCCAGCAGCCCTGGACAGTTCCCAGGTACCCAGCATTTT.

The chain employs TRBV18 and TRBJ2-5; 7 bases align to TRBD1. V gave up 4 bases and J gave up 3 bases; unmatched junction bases: 5. CDR3 length: 14 residues. CDR1 and CDR2 from the germline V gene are KGHSH and LQKENI. The CDR3 nucleotides are TGTGCCAGCTCACGGGACAGTTCGAAAGAGACCCAGTACTTC. Protein: CASSRDSSKETQYF.

This clone appeared a single time. J is TRBJ2-7 and V is TRBV29-1, with D uncertain. The CDR3 is made up of 14 amino acids. Per the germline V gene, CDR1 is SQVTM and CDR2 is ANQGSEA. Trimming pared 5 bases from V and 0 bases from J, leaving 14 bases between. The CDR3: CSVSEPLLSYEQYF. In DNA, the CDR3 is TGCAGCGTTTCCGAACCCCTCCTCTCCTACGAGCAGTACTTC.

This chain connects TRBV5-5 to TRBJ2-5; perhaps D is TRBD1 or TRBD2 (5 bases each). The CDR3 loop spans 15 amino acids. Trimming took 2 bases from V and 0 from J, leaving 11 bases between them. Germline assignment: CDR1 SGHKS and CDR2 YYEKEE (reference sequence). The CDR3 sequence: CASSFAGTYQETQYF. The CDR3 DNA sequence: TGTGCCAGCAGCTTCGCAGGGACCTACCAAGAGACCCAGTACTTC.

The chain employs TRBV6-5 and TRBJ1-1, with no clear D. V lost 0 bases, J lost 0 bases, and 11 bases lay in between. The CDR3 is made up of 16 amino acids. Germline CDR1 MNHEY, CDR2 SVGAGI. The CDR3 region is CASSYSISQVNTEAFF. The CDR3 coding sequence is TGTGCCAGCAGTTACTCGATAAGCCAGGTGAACACTGAAGCTTTCTTT.

V is TRBV6-5 and J is TRBJ1-1; D is possibly TRBD1 (5 bases). CDR1 and CDR2 from the germline V gene are MNHEY and SVGAGI. The ends were cut back, 5 bases at V and 8 bases at J, with 15 bases in the middle. The CDR3 contains 13 residues. CDR3 region: CASSRRDSSEAFF. The CDR3 DNA is TGTGCCAGCAGTCGCAGGGATTCTAGCGAAGCTTTCTTT.